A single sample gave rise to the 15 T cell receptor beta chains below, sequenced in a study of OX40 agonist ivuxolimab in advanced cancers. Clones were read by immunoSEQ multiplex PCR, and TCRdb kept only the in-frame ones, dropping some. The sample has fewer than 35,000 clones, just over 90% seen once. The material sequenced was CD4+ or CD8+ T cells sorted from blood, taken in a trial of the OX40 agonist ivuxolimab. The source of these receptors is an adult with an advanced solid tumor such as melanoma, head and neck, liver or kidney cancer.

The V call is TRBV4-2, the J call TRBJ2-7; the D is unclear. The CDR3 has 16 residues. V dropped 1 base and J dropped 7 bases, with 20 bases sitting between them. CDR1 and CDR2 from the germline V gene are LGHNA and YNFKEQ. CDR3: CASSQAEQTPSREQYF. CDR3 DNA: TGTGCCAGCAGCCAAGCCGAACAGACCCCCTCTCGGGAGCAGTACTTC.

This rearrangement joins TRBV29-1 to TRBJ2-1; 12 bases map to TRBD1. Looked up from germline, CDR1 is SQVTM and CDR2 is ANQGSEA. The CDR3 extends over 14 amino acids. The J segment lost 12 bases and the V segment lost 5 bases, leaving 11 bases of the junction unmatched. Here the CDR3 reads CSVRTGTGGGRQFF. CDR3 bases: TGCAGCGTTAGAACCGGGACAGGGGGCGGAAGGCAGTTCTTC.

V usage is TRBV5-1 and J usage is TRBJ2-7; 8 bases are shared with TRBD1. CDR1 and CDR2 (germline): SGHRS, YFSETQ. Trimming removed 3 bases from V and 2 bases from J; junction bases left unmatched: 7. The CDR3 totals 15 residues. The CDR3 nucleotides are TGCGCCAGCAGCTGGCGACAGGGGCACCCCTACGAGCAGTACGTC. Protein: CASSWRQGHPYEQYV.

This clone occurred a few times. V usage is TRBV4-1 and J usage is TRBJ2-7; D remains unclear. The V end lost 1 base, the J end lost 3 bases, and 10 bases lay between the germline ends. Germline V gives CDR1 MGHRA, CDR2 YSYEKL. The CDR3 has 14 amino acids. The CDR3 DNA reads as TGCGCCAGCAGCCAAGTACACTCAGGCTACGAGCAGTACTTC. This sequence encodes CASSQVHSGYEQYF.

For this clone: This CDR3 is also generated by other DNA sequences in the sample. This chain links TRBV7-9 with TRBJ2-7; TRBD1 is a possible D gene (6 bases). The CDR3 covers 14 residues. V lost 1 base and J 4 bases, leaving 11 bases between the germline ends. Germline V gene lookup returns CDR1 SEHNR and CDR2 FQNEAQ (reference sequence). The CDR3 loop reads CASSLEGDTYEQYV. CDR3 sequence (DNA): TGTGCCAGCAGCTTAGAGGGGGACACTTACGAGCAGTACGTC.

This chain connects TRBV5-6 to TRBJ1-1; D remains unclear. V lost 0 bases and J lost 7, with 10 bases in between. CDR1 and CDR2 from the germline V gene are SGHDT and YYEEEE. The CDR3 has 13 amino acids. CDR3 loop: CASSLEVSGEAFF. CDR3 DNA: TGTGCCAGCAGCTTGGAGGTCTCAGGTGAAGCTTTCTTT.

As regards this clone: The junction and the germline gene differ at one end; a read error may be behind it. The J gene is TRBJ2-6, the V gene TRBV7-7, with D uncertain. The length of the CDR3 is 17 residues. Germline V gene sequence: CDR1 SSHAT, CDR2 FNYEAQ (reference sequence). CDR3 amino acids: CASSSFGVGTGANVLTF. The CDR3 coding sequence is TGTGCTAGCAGCTCCTTTGGGGTCGGTACTGGGGCCAACGTCCTGACTTTC.

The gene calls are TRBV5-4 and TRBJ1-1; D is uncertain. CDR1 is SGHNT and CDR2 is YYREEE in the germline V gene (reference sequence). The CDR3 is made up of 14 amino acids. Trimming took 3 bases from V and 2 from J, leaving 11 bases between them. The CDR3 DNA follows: TGTGCCAGCAGCTCCCCGACCCGAAACACTGAAGCTTTCTTT. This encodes CASSSPTRNTEAFF.

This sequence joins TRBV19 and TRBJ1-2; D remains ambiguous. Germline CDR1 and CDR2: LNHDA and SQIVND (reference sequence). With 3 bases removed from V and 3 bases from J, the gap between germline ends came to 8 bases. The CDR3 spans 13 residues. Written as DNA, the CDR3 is TGTGCCAGTAGTATCGGCGGGGACTATGGCTACACCTTC. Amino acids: CASSIGGDYGYTF.

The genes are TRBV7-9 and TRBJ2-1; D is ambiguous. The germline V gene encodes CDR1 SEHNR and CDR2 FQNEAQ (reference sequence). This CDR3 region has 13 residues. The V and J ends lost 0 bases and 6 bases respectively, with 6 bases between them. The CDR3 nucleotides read TGTGCCAGCAGCTTAGCTGGCGGCAATGAGCAGTTCTTC. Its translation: CASSLAGGNEQFF. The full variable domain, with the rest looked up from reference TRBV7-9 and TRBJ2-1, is DTGVSQNPRHKITKRGQNVTFRCDPISEHNRLYWYRQTLGQGPEFLTYFQNEAQLEKSRLLSDRFSAERPKGSFSTLEIQRTEQGDSAMYLCASSLAGGNEQFFGPGTRLTVL.

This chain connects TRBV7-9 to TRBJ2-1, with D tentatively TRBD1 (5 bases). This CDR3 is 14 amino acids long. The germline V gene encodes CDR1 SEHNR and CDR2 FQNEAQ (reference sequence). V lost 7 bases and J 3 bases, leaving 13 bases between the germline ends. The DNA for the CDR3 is TGTGCCAGCACCGATGACAGAGACTACAATGAGCAGTTCTTC. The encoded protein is CASTDDRDYNEQFF.

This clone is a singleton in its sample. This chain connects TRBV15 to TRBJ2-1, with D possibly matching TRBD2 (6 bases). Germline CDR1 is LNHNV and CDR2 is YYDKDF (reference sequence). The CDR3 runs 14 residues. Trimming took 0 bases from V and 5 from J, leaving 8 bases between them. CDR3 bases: TGTGCCACCAGCAGAGAGGGCGGGGACAATGAGCAGTTCTTC. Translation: CATSREGGDNEQFF.

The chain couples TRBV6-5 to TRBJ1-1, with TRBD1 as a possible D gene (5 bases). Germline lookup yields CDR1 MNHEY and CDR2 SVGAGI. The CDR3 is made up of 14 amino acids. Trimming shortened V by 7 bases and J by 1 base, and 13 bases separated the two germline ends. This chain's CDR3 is CASNKIGGNTEAFF. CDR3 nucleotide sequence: TGTGCCAGCAACAAAATCGGGGGGAACACTGAAGCTTTCTTT.

The CDR3 DNA sequence: TGTGCCATCAGTGACCGACCACAGGGGGCCGGGTCACCCCTCCACTTT. This codes for CAISDRPQGAGSPLHF. The chain carries TRBV10-3 and TRBJ1-6, with 9 bases aligning to TRBD1. The ends lost 3 bases at V and 10 bases at J; junction bases unmatched: 10. The CDR3 loop spans 16 amino acids. Germline CDR1 is ENHRY and CDR2 is SYGVKD.

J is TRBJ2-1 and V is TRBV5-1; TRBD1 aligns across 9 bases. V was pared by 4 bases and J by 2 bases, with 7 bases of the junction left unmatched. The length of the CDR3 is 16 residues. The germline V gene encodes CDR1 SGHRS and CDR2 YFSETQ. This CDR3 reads CASSHGTGIAYNEQFF. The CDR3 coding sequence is TGCGCCAGCAGCCACGGGACAGGGATAGCCTACAATGAGCAGTTCTTC.